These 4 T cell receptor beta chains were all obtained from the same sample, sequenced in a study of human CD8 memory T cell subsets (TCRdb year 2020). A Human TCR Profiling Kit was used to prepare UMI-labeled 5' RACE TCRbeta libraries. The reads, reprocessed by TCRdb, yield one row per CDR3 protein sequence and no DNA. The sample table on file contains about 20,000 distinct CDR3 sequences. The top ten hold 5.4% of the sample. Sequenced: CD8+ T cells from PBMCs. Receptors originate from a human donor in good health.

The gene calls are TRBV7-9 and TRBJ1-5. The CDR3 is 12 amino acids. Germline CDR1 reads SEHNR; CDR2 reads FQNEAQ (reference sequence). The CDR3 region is CASSLENQPQHF.

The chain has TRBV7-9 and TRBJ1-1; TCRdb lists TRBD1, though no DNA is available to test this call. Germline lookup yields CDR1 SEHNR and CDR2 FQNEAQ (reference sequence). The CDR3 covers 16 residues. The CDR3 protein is CASSPSLDRVNTEAFF.

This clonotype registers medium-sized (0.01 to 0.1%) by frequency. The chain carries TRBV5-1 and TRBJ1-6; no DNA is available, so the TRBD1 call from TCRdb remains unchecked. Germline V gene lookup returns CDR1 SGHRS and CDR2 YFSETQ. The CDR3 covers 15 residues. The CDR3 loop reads CASSLDGGDNSPLHF.

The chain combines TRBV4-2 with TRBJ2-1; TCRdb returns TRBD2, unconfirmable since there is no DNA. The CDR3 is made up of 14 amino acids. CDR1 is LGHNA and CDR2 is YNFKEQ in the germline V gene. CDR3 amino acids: CASSQDSEGVEQFF.